A single sample is the source of the 9 T cell receptor beta chains below, sequenced in a study of metastatic and nonmetastatic thyroid tumors. TCRdb re-processed the PCR reads through MiXCR. The table includes tens of thousands of clones, roughly 25% detected once. Thyroid surgery took place with no prior treatment in any patient. The sequenced material came from blood. The source of these receptors is a female donor with papillary thyroid cancer or a benign thyroid nodule (not recorded which). Some clones in this sample may be carry-over from other donors' samples.

The chain recombines TRBV5-1 with TRBJ2-7; the match to TRBD2 covers 7 bases. The CDR3 runs 15 residues. Losses at the gene ends were 0 bases for V and 6 bases for J; bases not matched to a gene: 9. The germline CDR1 and CDR2 sequences are SGHRS and YFSETQ. CDR3 sequence (DNA): TGCGCCAGCAGCTTGGGGGACTACAGCTCTAGCGAGCAGTACTTC. Protein sequence: CASSLGDYSSSEQYF.

Within the sample, this clone is medium-sized. V usage is TRBV6-1 and J usage is TRBJ1-5, with no clear D. The CDR3 is made up of 14 amino acids. Germline-derived CDR1 and CDR2 are MNHNS and SASEGT. Trimming stripped 2 bases from V and 6 bases from J, with 11 bases between. CDR3 loop: CASSEYRYTQPQHF. The CDR3 bases are TGTGCCAGCAGTGAATATCGGTATACTCAGCCCCAGCATTTT.

This chain links TRBV20-1 with TRBJ2-3; TRBD1 agrees at 9 bases. Germline CDR1 reads DFQATT; CDR2 reads SNEGSKA (reference sequence). The CDR3 has 14 residues. The V segment lost 5 bases and the J segment 4 bases; nucleotides outside the gene matches: 7. The CDR3 DNA is TGCAGTGCTGGGGACAGGGATGTCGCAGATACGCAGTATTTT. It yields the protein CSAGDRDVADTQYF.

This clone has only a few counts. This chain links TRBV24-1 with TRBJ1-2, with a weak D call TRBD1 (5 bases). Deletions cut 4 bases from V and 0 bases from J, with 11 bases between. The CDR3 loop spans 15 amino acids. Germline V gene data show CDR1 as KGHDR and CDR2 as SFDVKD. The CDR3 loop reads CATSETGHPNYGYTF. CDR3 DNA: TGTGCCACCAGTGAAACAGGCCATCCTAACTATGGCTACACCTTC.

This rearrangement joins TRBV14 to TRBJ1-6; 10 bases agree with TRBD1. The germline CDR1 and CDR2 sequences are SGHDN and FVKESK. V lost 5 bases, J lost 5 bases, and 9 bases stayed unmatched. CDR3 length: 17 amino acids. The CDR3: CASSGVRQGANNSPLHF. CDR3 DNA sequence: TGTGCCAGCAGCGGGGTACGACAGGGGGCCAATAATTCACCCCTCCACTTT.

Many counts were recorded for this clone. Given a much more abundant clone one base away, this may be a read error. This chain joins TRBV28 and TRBJ2-7; possibly TRBD1 for D (5 bases). V lost 6 bases and J lost 9, with 18 bases in between. Looked up from germline, CDR1 is MDHEN and CDR2 is SYDVKM. The CDR3 is made up of 13 amino acids. The CDR3 region is CASSQTGQNGQYF. Here the CDR3 DNA reads TGTGCCAGCAGCCAAACCGGACAAAACGGGCAGTACTTC. The full variable domain, completed using reference TRBV28 and TRBJ2-7, is DVKVTQSSRYLVKRTGEKVFLECVQDMDHENMFWYRQDPGLGLRLIYFSYDVKMKEKGDIPEGYSVSREKKERFSLILESASTNQTSMYLCASSQTGQNGQYFGPGTRLTVT.

The V gene is TRBV20-1, the J gene TRBJ2-3, with 11 positions matching TRBD2. CDR1 and CDR2 (germline): DFQATT, SNEGSKA (reference sequence). CDR3 length: 18 residues. Losses at the gene ends were 2 bases for V and 7 bases for J; bases not matched to a gene: 17. This chain's CDR3 is CSARPRVAGGPLVNTQYF. As DNA, the CDR3 is TGCAGTGCTAGACCCCGGGTAGCGGGAGGGCCTCTCGTGAATACGCAGTATTTT.

This clone was recorded a few times. One junction end does not reproduce the germline sequence, and a read error may be involved. The gene calls are TRBV6-1 and TRBJ1-4; tentative D call: TRBD1 (6 bases). This CDR3 is 15 amino acids long. Germline V CDR1 and CDR2: MNHNS, SASEGT. The CDR3 nucleotides are TGTGCCATCAGTGAAGTGGCAGGGGAAGGTGAAAAACTGTTTTTT. Translated: CAISEVAGEGEKLFF.

This clone was seen a handful of times. One end of the junction varies from germline; a read error may be responsible. V and J are TRBV19 and TRBJ2-5; D unclear. The CDR3 totals 12 residues. CDR1 and CDR2 from the germline V gene are LNHDA and SQIVND (reference sequence). CDR3 amino acids: CASRKAGETKYF. CDR3 DNA sequence: TGTGCCAGCAGAAAGGCAGGAGAGACCAAGTACTTC. Full variable domain (missing parts from reference TRBV19 and TRBJ2-5): DGGITQSPKYLFRKEGQNVTLSCEQNLNHDAMYWYRQDPGQGLRLIYYSQIVNDFQKGDIAEGYSVSREKKESFPLTVTSAQKNPTAFYLCASRKAGETKYFGPGTRLLVL.